The entry that follows covers one T cell receptor beta chain sequence. Naive CD8 cells, CD45RO-negative and positively selected for CCR7, excluded terminally differentiated effector memory CD45RA+ cells. Only Caucasian adults living in Nashville, Tennessee made up the donor group. This entry comes from a study of shared clonotypes between healthy human individuals. Study-level information: Three plates were used per donor for CD4 naive, three for CD4 memory, two for CD8 naive and one for CD8 memory.

The V gene's germline CDR1 is MNHEY and CDR2 SVGAGI. The CDR3 is 12 residues long. Trimming left V 4 bases short and J 6 bases short, with 10 bases between. The run depth of the assay was deep. This table comes from immunoSEQ multiplex PCR, and its TCRdb copy is limited to in-frame clones, with some not included. The table shows 600,000 or so clones, with 85% to 95% occurring only once. Sequencing was carried out using naive CD8+ T cells sorted from blood. The chain links TRBV6-5 to TRBJ2-7; the D gene is possibly TRBD2 (6 bases). This sequence was found in a woman aged 25 to 45 in good health. For the CDR3, the DNA is TGTGCCAGCAGTTCGACTAGAACCGAGCAGTACTTC. It yields the protein CASSSTRTEQYF.